Presented here are 21 T cell receptor beta chains from one specimen sequenced in a study of T cells in Graves' hyperthyroidism and ophthalmopathy. RNA transcripts yielded amplified TCR beta CDR3 regions. The primer set for the first-round RT-PCR of the TCR CDR3 was HTBI. MiXCR, applied by TCRdb to the multiplex PCR reads, yields one record per CDR3 protein. The top ten hold approximately 7.2% of the sample, which has 500,000 to 800,000 distinct CDR3 sequences, 45% seen once. Sequences were obtained from peripheral blood or thyroid tissue (not recorded which). These receptor sequences come from an adult man with Graves' disease, either hyperthyroidism or ophthalmopathy (not recorded which).

Concerning this clonotype itself: Just one base apart from a much larger clone, this may be a read error. The chain uses TRBV10-3 and TRBJ1-5; tentative D call: TRBD1 (5 bases). The CDR3 extends over 16 amino acids. CDR1 is ENHRY, CDR2 SYGVKD, per germline. Trimming removed 3 bases from V and 2 bases from J, with 14 bases in between. As DNA, the CDR3 is TGTGCCATCAGTGAAGTTCGAGGGGACGGCAATCAGCCCCAGCATTTT. This encodes CAISEVRGDGNQPQHF.

J is TRBJ1-2 and V is TRBV6-1; no clear D. This CDR3 region has 14 residues. The V end was cut by 8 bases, the J end by 2 bases, with 15 bases between. CDR1 and CDR2 from the germline V gene are MNHNS and SASEGT. The CDR3 protein is CASQRPPPNYGYTF. The CDR3 DNA follows: TGTGCCAGCCAGAGGCCCCCTCCGAACTATGGCTACACCTTC.

This clonotype was counted between two and nine times. The chain employs TRBV7-9 and TRBJ2-2, with a tentative D call TRBD1 (5 bases). Per germline, CDR1 SEHNR and CDR2 FQNEAQ (reference sequence). The CDR3 runs 15 residues. Trimming removed 2 bases at V and 7 bases at J, with 14 bases between. In nucleotides, the CDR3 is TGTGCCAGCAGCTTAATGTGGCAGGGTCACGGGGAGCTGTTTTTT. Protein: CASSLMWQGHGELFF.

This clonotype was found a few times. The chain joins TRBV7-8 to TRBJ2-7; unclear D gene. Germline V lookup: CDR1 SGHVS, CDR2 FQNEAQ. CDR3 length: 15 residues. Trimming removed 5 bases from V and 2 bases from J, with 16 bases in between. CDR3 DNA: TGTGCCAGCAGCCAAGCCCATCGGGTCCCCTACGAGCAGTACTTC. Translated: CASSQAHRVPYEQYF.

This clonotype was recorded at least ten times. Written as DNA, the CDR3 is TGTGCCAGCAGCTTAGAGGGATACAGGGGAAGTCAGCCCCAGCATTTT. Translating it yields CASSLEGYRGSQPQHF. The V gene is TRBV7-6, the J gene TRBJ1-5, with 7 bases aligning to TRBD1. Trimming cost V 1 base and J 6 bases; bases outside gene matches: 9. CDR3 length: 16 amino acids. Germline CDR1 SGHVS, CDR2 FNYEAQ.

Comments on this clonotype: The junction and the germline gene differ at one end; a read error may be behind it. The CDR3 protein is CASREARTGSNQPQHF. The CDR3 DNA sequence: TGTGCCAGCAGGGAAGCTAGGACAGGGAGCAATCAGCCCCAGCATTTT. The gene calls are TRBV2 and TRBJ1-5, with 8 bases lining up with TRBD1. The CDR3 extends over 16 amino acids. Germline assignment: CDR1 SNHLY and CDR2 FYNNEI.

The chain couples TRBV20-1 to TRBJ1-1; tentatively, D is TRBD1 (5 bases). V lost 5 bases and J 3 bases, leaving 19 bases between the germline ends. The CDR3 is 15 amino acids. Germline V lookup: CDR1 DFQATT, CDR2 SNEGSKA (reference sequence). The CDR3 sequence: CSAGRVTGSDTEAFF. The CDR3 DNA reads as TGCAGTGCTGGTCGAGTTACAGGATCGGACACTGAAGCTTTCTTT.

This clonotype was found a few times. V is TRBV6-6 and J is TRBJ1-6; D ambiguous. The V end was cut by 0 bases, the J end by 5 bases, with 11 bases between. Germline-derived CDR1 and CDR2 are MNHNY and SVGAGI (reference sequence). CDR3 length: 16 amino acids. In DNA form, the CDR3 reads TGTGCCAGCAGTTACTCGAGAAGGCTAGATAATTCACCCCTCCACTTT. It codes for CASSYSRRLDNSPLHF.

In its sample, this clonotype was seen many times. This chain links TRBV7-2 with TRBJ1-2, with a possible D match to TRBD1 (6 bases). The CDR3 loop spans 14 amino acids. Germline V lookup: CDR1 SGHTA, CDR2 FQGNSA. Trimming stripped 5 bases from V and 4 bases from J, with 14 bases between. The CDR3 DNA follows: TGTGCCAGCAGCGTCCCACAGGGAGGCTATGGCTACACCTTC. It is translated as CASSVPQGGYGYTF.

In its sample, this clonotype was seen many times. V and J are TRBV2 and TRBJ1-1; D uncertain. The CDR3 has 11 amino acids. With 7 bases removed from V and 4 bases from J, the gap between germline ends came to 7 bases. Germline CDR1 is SNHLY and CDR2 is FYNNEI. CDR3 sequence reads: CASNMGTEAFF. CDR3 bases: TGTGCCAGCAATATGGGCACTGAAGCTTTCTTT.

Of note for this clonotype: The germline gene is not matched at one end of the junction; a read error may be the cause. The gene calls are TRBV4-1 and TRBJ2-5, with unresolved D. The CDR3 spans 9 residues. CDR1 is MGHRA and CDR2 is YSYEKL in the germline V gene. The CDR3, as DNA: TGCGCCAGCAGCCAAGGAGCGAACTTC. Translation gives CASSQGANF.

Comment on this clonotype: The junction departs from germline at one end; a sequencing error may be responsible. The chain joins TRBV7-3 to TRBJ1-1; D unclear. The CDR3 length is 16 residues. In germline, CDR1 is SGHTA, CDR2 FQGTGA. The CDR3 reads CASSPGLTDPYTEAFF. The CDR3 nucleotides are TGCGCCAGCAGCCCAGGCCTGACGGATCCGTACACTGAAGCTTTCTTT. The whole variable domain, filled in from reference TRBV7-3 and TRBJ1-1, reads GAGVSQTPSNKVTEKGKYVELRCDPISGHTALYWYRQSLGQGPEFLIYFQGTGAADDSGLPNDRFFAVRPEGSVSTLKIQRTERGDSAVYLCASSPGLTDPYTEAFFGQGTRLTVV.

V and J are TRBV7-9 and TRBJ1-4; possibly TRBD1 for D (5 bases). CDR1 is SEHNR and CDR2 is FQNEAQ in the germline V gene (reference sequence). Deletions cut 5 bases from V and 3 bases from J, with 16 bases between. The CDR3 loop spans 16 amino acids. The CDR3 coding sequence is TGTGCCAGCAGCCCCTCCCGCCAGGGACCTAATGAAAAACTGTTTTTT. This gives the protein CASSPSRQGPNEKLFF.

V is TRBV7-9 and J is TRBJ1-2; a weak D match, TRBD1 (5 bases). Germline V gene sequence: CDR1 SEHNR, CDR2 FQNEAQ (reference sequence). The V end lost 3 bases, the J end lost 2 bases, and 13 bases lay between the germline ends. This CDR3 contains 15 residues. CDR3 nucleotide sequence: TGTGCCAGCAGCTTCGGGAGGGACCCGAACTATGGCTACACCTTC. Amino acid sequence: CASSFGRDPNYGYTF.

This clonotype was detected ten times or more. The chain combines TRBV7-8 with TRBJ1-2, with a weak D call TRBD1 (5 bases). Trimming took off 3 bases at V and 7 bases at J, with 12 bases between the two ends. The CDR3 runs 13 residues. Germline V gives CDR1 SGHVS, CDR2 FQNEAQ. The DNA of the CDR3 is TGTGCCAGCAGCTTTGACGGGGGAGGTGGCTACACCTTC. Its protein product is CASSFDGGGGYTF.

This clonotype was picked up a small number of times. The rearrangement joins TRBV10-3 to TRBJ2-5; 7 positions agree with TRBD1. The CDR3 extends over 14 amino acids. Germline trimming cut 0 bases from V and 3 bases from J; bases unmatched to any gene: 1. Germline CDR1 ENHRY, CDR2 SYGVKD. For the CDR3, the DNA is TGTGCCATCAGTGAGTCAGGGGGCGAAGAGACCCAGTACTTC. Amino acid sequence: CAISESGGEETQYF.

To note about this clonotype: A read error is possible here, since a much larger clone lies one base away. This rearrangement joins TRBV7-9 to TRBJ1-4; D ambiguous. This CDR3 comprises 14 residues. Germline lookup yields CDR1 SEHNR and CDR2 FQNEAQ (reference sequence). The CDR3 is CAGSFGPPNEKLFF. The CDR3 DNA is TGTGCCGGCAGCTTCGGACCGCCTAATGAAAAACTGTTTTTT.

This clonotype was detected ten times or more. V gene TRBV2 combines with J gene TRBJ1-4; D is undetermined. The V end lost 4 bases, the J end lost 4 bases, and 7 bases lay between the germline ends. Germline-derived CDR1 and CDR2 are SNHLY and FYNNEI. CDR3 length: 13 residues. CDR3 sequence: CASSGEVNEKLFF. The CDR3 region has the DNA TGTGCCAGCAGTGGGGAGGTTAATGAAAAACTGTTTTTT.

This clonotype was observed at least ten times. The rearrangement uses TRBV29-1 and TRBJ2-7; D possibly corresponds to TRBD1 (6 bases). This CDR3 region has 13 residues. The V end lost 4 bases, the J end lost 6 bases, and 16 bases lay between the germline ends. CDR1 is SQVTM, CDR2 ANQGSEA, per germline. CDR3 sequence (DNA): TGCAGCGTTGCGAGGGACACGGGGAGCGAGCAGTACTTC. Protein sequence: CSVARDTGSEQYF.

This clonotype has only a few counts. The chain combines TRBV12-3 or TRBV12-4 with TRBJ1-5; no definite D call. The CDR3 runs to 15 residues. V was cut by 3 bases and J by 0 bases, with 9 bases left in between. CDR3 loop: CASSLSLFSNQPQHF. CDR3 DNA sequence: TGTGCCAGCAGTTTGTCTCTGTTTAGCAATCAGCCCCAGCATTTT.

This clonotype was recorded many times. V and J are TRBV5-1 and TRBJ1-1; D gene ambiguous. CDR3 length: 14 amino acids. V was cut by 0 bases and J by 5 bases, with 11 bases left in between. The germline V gene encodes CDR1 SGHRS and CDR2 YFSETQ. The chain's CDR3 is CASSLDQLITEAFF. In nucleotides, the CDR3 is TGCGCCAGCAGCTTGGACCAATTGATAACTGAAGCTTTCTTT.